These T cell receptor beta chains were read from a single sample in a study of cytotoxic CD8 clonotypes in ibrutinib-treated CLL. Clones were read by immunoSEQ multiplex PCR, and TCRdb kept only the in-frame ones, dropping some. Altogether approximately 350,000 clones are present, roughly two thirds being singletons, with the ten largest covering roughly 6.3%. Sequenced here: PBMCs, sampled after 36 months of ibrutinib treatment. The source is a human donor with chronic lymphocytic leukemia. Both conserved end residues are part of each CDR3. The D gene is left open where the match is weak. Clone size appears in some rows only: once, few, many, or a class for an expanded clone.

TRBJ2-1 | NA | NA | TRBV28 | TGTGCCAGCAGCTCGTTGAAACCCTTAGACCTTTTAAGAGCCCATTACAATGAGCAGTTCTTC | CASSSLKPLDLLRAHYNEQFF
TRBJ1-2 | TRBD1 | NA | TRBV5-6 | TGTGCCAGCAGCGAGACAGGGTCAGGAGGCTACACCTTC | CASSETGSGGYTF
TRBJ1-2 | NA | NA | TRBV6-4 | TGTGCCAGCAGTGACCCACGGACAAAAAGCTACACCTTC | CASSDPRTKSYTF
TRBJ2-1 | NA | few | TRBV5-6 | TGTGCCAGCAGCTTGATCTTTAGCCGGTGGGAAGAGCAGTTCTTC | CASSLIFSRWEEQFF
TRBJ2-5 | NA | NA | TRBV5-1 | TGCGCCAGCAGATTCGTGGTCCAAGAGACCCAGTACTTC | CASRFVVQETQYF
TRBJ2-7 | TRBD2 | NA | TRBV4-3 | TGCGCCAGCAGCGCCGGGCTAGCGGGAGGGGGCGAGCAGTACTTC | CASSAGLAGGGEQYF
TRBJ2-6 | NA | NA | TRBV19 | TGTGCCAGTAGTCAAGGACGTACCTCTGGGGCCAACGTCCTGACTTTC | CASSQGRTSGANVLTF
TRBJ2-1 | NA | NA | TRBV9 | TGTGCCAGCAGCGTAGACGGATATACCTACAATGAGCAGTTCTTC | CASSVDGYTYNEQFF
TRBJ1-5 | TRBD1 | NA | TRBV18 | TGTGCCAGCTCGAGACAGGGCGGGGGTCAGCCCCAGCATTTT | CASSRQGGGQPQHF
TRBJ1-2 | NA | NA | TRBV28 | TGTGCCAGCAGTTTATGGGCGGGAGGCTATGGCTACACCTTC | CASSLWAGGYGYTF
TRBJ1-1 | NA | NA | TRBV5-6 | TGTGCCAGCAGCTTGGAACTGGGAACCCATTTGAACACTGAAGCTTTCTTT | CASSLELGTHLNTEAFF
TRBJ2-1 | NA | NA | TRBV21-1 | TGTGCCAGCAGCAAAGGGGATCCAGATGAGCAGTTCTTC | CASSKGDPDEQFF
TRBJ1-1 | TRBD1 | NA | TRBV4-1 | TGCGCCAGCAGCCAGATCTCAAGGGGGCGCATGAACACTGAAGCTTTCTTT | CASSQISRGRMNTEAFF
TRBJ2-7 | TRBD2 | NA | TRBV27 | TGTGCCAGCATCGGGCTCGGCGGGAGGCCTAGCTCCTACGAGCAGTACTTC | CASIGLGGRPSSYEQYF
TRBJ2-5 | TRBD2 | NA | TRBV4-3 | TGCGCCAGCAGCCAAAAACCCCCTTGGGAGGGAGAGACCCAGTACTTC | CASSQKPPWEGETQYF
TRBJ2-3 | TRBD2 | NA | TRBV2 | TGTGCCAGCAGTATACTAGCGGGAGGGCAAGATACGCAGTATTTT | CASSILAGGQDTQYF
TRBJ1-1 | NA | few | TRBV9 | TGTGCCAGCAGCGTAGAGGAGATTGAAGCTTTCTTT | CASSVEEIEAFF
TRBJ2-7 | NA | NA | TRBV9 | TGTGCCAGCAGCGGACTTTCTAGCGACGAGCAGTACTTC | CASSGLSSDEQYF
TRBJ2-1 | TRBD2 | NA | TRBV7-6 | TGTGCCAGCAGCTCCTTAGCAGGGAGGGCCTCCTACAATGAGCAGTTCTTC | CASSSLAGRASYNEQFF
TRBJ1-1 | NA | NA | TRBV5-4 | TGTGCCAGCAGCTTGCGTTCCGGTGAAGCTTTCTTT | CASSLRSGEAFF
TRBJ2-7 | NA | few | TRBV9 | TGTGCCAGCAGCCCTCGGGACTCCTACTACGAGCAGTACTTC | CASSPRDSYYEQYF
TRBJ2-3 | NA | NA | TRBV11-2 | TGTGCCAGCAGCACCGGGGCTACGCAGTATTTT | CASSTGATQYF